The clone carrying this TCR beta chain was seen a few times. Its antigen is unknown. These data are taken from a study of T-cell reconstitution after alpha-beta-depleted transplantation in children. A TCRbeta library incorporating unique molecular identifiers was prepared. MiXCR, run by TCRdb on the PCR reads, gives a single entry per CDR3 protein. This table holds approximately 650,000 distinct CDR3 sequences, 10% to 15% found once. Findings and limits, study-wide: Several hundred rapidly expanded clones from non-depleted graft cells reportedly supplied alpha-beta T cells about two months post-transplant. Diversity and T-cell counts at one year after transplant derived mostly from new T cells.

The germline CDR1 and CDR2 sequences are MGHRA and YSYEKL. The V gene end was trimmed by 5 bases and the J gene end by 1 base; junction bases not matched to a gene: 8. The CDR3 runs 16 residues. This clonotype was sampled from a girl under 10 years old with congenital amegakaryocytic thrombocytopenia, due to receive a stem cell transplant. The chain links TRBV4-1 to TRBJ2-7; 10 nucleotides align to TRBD2. The input for sequencing was PBMCs, taken before TCRalphabeta/CD19-depleted stem cell transplant. The CDR3 region has the DNA TGCGCCAGCAGCTCGCCCCTAGCGGGAGATTCCTACGAGCAGTACTTC. It is translated as CASSSPLAGDSYEQYF.